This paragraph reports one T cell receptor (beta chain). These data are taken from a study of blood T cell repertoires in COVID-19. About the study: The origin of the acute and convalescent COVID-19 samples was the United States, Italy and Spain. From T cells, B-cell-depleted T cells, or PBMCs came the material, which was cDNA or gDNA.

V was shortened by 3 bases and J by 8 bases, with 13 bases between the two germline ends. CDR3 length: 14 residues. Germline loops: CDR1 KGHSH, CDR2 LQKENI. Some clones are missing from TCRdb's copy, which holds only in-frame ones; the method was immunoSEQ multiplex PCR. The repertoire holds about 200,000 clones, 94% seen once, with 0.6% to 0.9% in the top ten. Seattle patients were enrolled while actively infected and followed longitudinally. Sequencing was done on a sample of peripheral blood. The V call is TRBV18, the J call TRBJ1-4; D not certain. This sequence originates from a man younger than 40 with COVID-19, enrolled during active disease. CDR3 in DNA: TGTGCCAGCTCACCCTGGGCCGCGGGAGAAAAACTGTTTTTT. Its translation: CASSPWAAGEKLFF.